Each of the 27 T cell receptor beta chains below was sequenced from the same sample in a study of T cell changes during pregnancy in multiple sclerosis. Libraries were prepared by immunoSEQ multiplex PCR; TCRdb keeps only in-frame clonotypes and omits some of them. The sample carries about 44,000 clones, around 96% recorded once. Source: peripheral blood, taken in the second trimester of pregnancy. The receptors derive from a female donor with multiple sclerosis, enrolled in a pregnancy study.

CDR3 nucleotide sequence: TGTGCCAGCAGTTCTCTTCTTGGAGGAAATGAAAAACTGTTTTTT. Its protein is CASSSLLGGNEKLFF. The chain joins TRBV27 to TRBJ1-4, with no clear D. V was clipped by 4 bases and J by 5 bases, with 14 bases between them. This CDR3 region has 15 residues. Germline assignment: CDR1 MNHEY and CDR2 SMNVEV (reference sequence).

The CDR3 is CASTYRVGEQYF. Here the CDR3 DNA reads TGTGCCAGCACATACAGGGTCGGCGAGCAGTACTTC. The gene calls are TRBV6-1 and TRBJ2-7; D perhaps matches TRBD1 (6 bases). Germline V gene data show CDR1 as MNHNS and CDR2 as SASEGT. There are 12 residues in the CDR3. Trimming removed 7 bases at V and 6 bases at J, with 13 bases between.

This chain uses TRBV18 with TRBJ1-1; 8 bases are shared with TRBD1. With 6 bases clipped from V and 1 base from J, the junction kept 4 bases outside the gene matches. Looked up from germline, CDR1 is KGHSH and CDR2 is LQKENI. The CDR3 has 14 amino acids. CDR3 amino acids: CASSPGTGNTEAFF. DNA for the CDR3: TGTGCCAGCTCTCCCGGGACAGGGAACACTGAAGCTTTCTTT. Drawing the rest from reference TRBV18 and TRBJ1-1, the complete variable domain is NAGVMQNPRHLVRRRGQEARLRCSPMKGHSHVYWYRQLPEEGLKFMVYLQKENIIDESGMPKERFSAEFPKEGPSILRIQQVVRGDSAAYFCASSPGTGNTEAFFGQGTRLTVV.

The chain uses TRBV19 and TRBJ2-1; 7 bases align to TRBD2. Germline assignment: CDR1 LNHDA and CDR2 SQIVND (reference sequence). Trimming at V came to 5 bases and at J to 4 bases, leaving 5 bases not matched to a gene. The CDR3 is made up of 14 amino acids. CDR3 DNA sequence: TGTGCCAGTAGTTCCCTAGCGGTGTACAATGAGCAGTTCTTC. It yields the protein CASSSLAVYNEQFF. Supplemented by reference TRBV19 and TRBJ2-1, the full variable domain reads DGGITQSPKYLFRKEGQNVTLSCEQNLNHDAMYWYRQDPGQGLRLIYYSQIVNDFQKGDIAEGYSVSREKKESFPLTVTSAQKNPTAFYLCASSSLAVYNEQFFGPGTRLTVL.

The chain is built from TRBV7-2 and TRBJ1-6; no reliable D call. CDR3 size: 12 residues. The germline gives CDR1 SGHTA, CDR2 FQGNSA. V was pared by 4 bases and J by 9 bases, with 7 bases between. The CDR3 coding sequence is TGTGCCAGCAGCTCCCCGGTTTCACCCCTCCACTTT. It yields the protein CASSSPVSPLHF.

The V and J genes are TRBV5-5 and TRBJ2-3; D gene uncertain. Trimming removed 4 bases from V and 0 bases from J, with 18 bases in between. CDR1 and CDR2 from the germline V gene are SGHKS and YYEKEE (reference sequence). The CDR3 totals 17 residues. The CDR3 region is CASSLLGRGSSTDTQYF. The CDR3 region has the DNA TGTGCCAGCAGCCTCCTAGGCCGAGGTTCTAGCACAGATACGCAGTATTTT.

The rearrangement links TRBV19 to TRBJ2-3, with D possibly TRBD2 on 5 matching bases. The CDR3 spans 14 residues. Germline assignment: CDR1 LNHDA and CDR2 SQIVND (reference sequence). The ends were cut back, 5 bases at V and 1 base at J, with 10 bases in the middle. CDR3 DNA: TGTGCCAGTAGTCTCAGCGGCCGCACAGATACGCAGTATTTT. Amino acids: CASSLSGRTDTQYF.

The CDR3: CASRGRRGAYEQYF. CDR3 DNA: TGTGCCAGCAGGGGCCGGAGGGGTGCTTACGAGCAGTACTTC. The gene calls are TRBV5-8 and TRBJ2-7; tentative D call: TRBD2 (6 bases). The CDR3 consists of 14 residues. Trimming cost V 5 bases and J 4 bases, with 16 bases left between them. CDR1 and CDR2 from the germline V gene are SGHTS and YDEGEE.

The chain carries TRBV19 and TRBJ2-5, with 10 bases that match TRBD1. This CDR3 spans 15 amino acids. Germline CDR1 reads LNHDA; CDR2 reads SQIVND (reference sequence). The J segment lost 5 bases and the V segment lost 3 bases, leaving 6 bases of the junction unmatched. CDR3 region: CASSIDRGRGETQYF. The DNA of the CDR3 is TGTGCCAGTAGTATCGACAGGGGGCGCGGGGAGACCCAGTACTTC.

The gene calls are TRBV27 and TRBJ1-4; maybe TRBD1 (6 bases). CDR3 size: 19 residues. V gave up 8 bases and J gave up 0 bases, with 25 bases separating them. The germline gives CDR1 MNHEY, CDR2 SMNVEV (reference sequence). The CDR3 DNA reads as TGTGCCAGCGGGGGGGTTCGGGACACCCAACTCCCAACTAATGAAAAACTGTTTTTT. It is translated as CASGGVRDTQLPTNEKLFF.

DNA of the CDR3: TGCGCCAGCAGCTTGATCACAGGTTATGGGACCGGGGAGCTGTTTTTT. It is translated as CASSLITGYGTGELFF. The chain recombines TRBV5-1 with TRBJ2-2, with a weak D call TRBD1 (5 bases). Germline CDR1 and CDR2: SGHRS and YFSETQ. This CDR3 region has 16 residues. Trimming removed 1 base at V and 5 bases at J, with 15 bases between.

The chain recombines TRBV7-8 with TRBJ1-5; D is uncertain. The V gene lost 5 bases and the J gene lost 0 bases, with 17 bases spanning the gap. CDR3 length equals 17 residues. Germline V lookup: CDR1 SGHVS, CDR2 FQNEAQ. CDR3 DNA: TGTGCCAGCAGCCCTCCCAAGGGAGATTATAGCAATCAGCCCCAGCATTTT. Amino acid sequence: CASSPPKGDYSNQPQHF. The full variable domain, with the rest looked up from reference TRBV7-8 and TRBJ1-5, is GAGVSQSPRYKVAKRGQDVALRCDPISGHVSLFWYQQALGQGPEFLTYFQNEAQLDKSGLPSDRFFAERPEGSVSTLKIQRTQQEDSAVYLCASSPPKGDYSNQPQHFGDGTRLSIL.

This clone appeared a single time. The rearrangement joins TRBV6-5 to TRBJ2-7; the D gene is possibly TRBD2 (6 bases). Germline V gene data show CDR1 as MNHEY and CDR2 as SVGAGI. This CDR3 has 15 amino acids. The V gene lost 2 bases and the J gene lost 2 bases, with 13 bases spanning the gap. The CDR3 DNA is TGTGCCAGCAGTTACCAGGAGGGGCCCCCCTACGAGCAGTACTTC. Protein sequence: CASSYQEGPPYEQYF.

V gene TRBV6-1 combines with J gene TRBJ2-3; 11 nucleotides match TRBD2. The ends lost 4 bases at V and 5 bases at J; junction bases unmatched: 17. CDR3 size: 19 residues. Germline CDR1 is MNHNS and CDR2 is SASEGT. The CDR3 coding sequence is TGTGCCAGCAGTGCTGGGGCGGGATCTAGCGGGAGGATCTTAGATACGCAGTATTTT. This encodes CASSAGAGSSGRILDTQYF.

The V call is TRBV14, the J call TRBJ1-1; no reliable D call. The germline CDR1 and CDR2 sequences are SGHDN and FVKESK. Trimming took off 3 bases at V and 2 bases at J, with 13 bases between the two ends. The CDR3 loop spans 15 amino acids. DNA of the CDR3: TGTGCCAGCAGCCACGGGTTTTTAAGCAACACTGAAGCTTTCTTT. This translates into CASSHGFLSNTEAFF.

The chain carries TRBV28 and TRBJ1-3, with D hard to call. Germline CDR1 is MDHEN and CDR2 is SYDVKM. The V end lost 7 bases, the J end lost 15 bases, and 16 bases lay between the germline ends. This CDR3 region has 11 residues. The CDR3 DNA follows: TGTGCCAGCACGGGAGCGGCCGCCACATATTTT. The encoded protein is CASTGAAATYF.

This chain uses TRBV28 with TRBJ2-1; possible D gene TRBD2, 6 bases. Between the trimmed V and J ends, which lost 6 bases and 3 bases, there was a span of 12 bases. The CDR3 spans 14 residues. CDR1 and CDR2 from the germline V gene are MDHEN and SYDVKM. The CDR3 spells CASSDSGIYNEQFF. Here the CDR3 DNA reads TGTGCCAGCAGCGATAGCGGTATCTACAATGAGCAGTTCTTC.

The chain has TRBV6-4 and TRBJ2-5; 14 bases are a match to TRBD2. Trimming at V came to 1 base and at J to 4 bases, leaving 14 bases not matched to a gene. The CDR3 has 20 residues. Germline V gene data show CDR1 as MRHNA and CDR2 as SNTAGT. CDR3 in amino acids: CASSDFRWGTSGSVSETQYF. CDR3 in DNA: TGTGCCAGCAGTGACTTCAGGTGGGGGACTAGCGGGAGTGTGTCAGAGACCCAGTACTTC.

This rearrangement joins TRBV11-1 to TRBJ2-5; a weak D match, TRBD1 (6 bases). Judging by the DNA end, TRBJ2-7 fits better; the J call may be wrong. Germline values: CDR1 SGHAT, CDR2 FQDESV (reference sequence). The CDR3 contains 15 residues. The CDR3 sequence: CASSRRTASSYEQYF. The CDR3 nucleotides are TGTGCCAGCAGTAGGCGGACAGCCAGCTCCTACGAGCAGTACTTC.

This rearrangement joins TRBV7-6 to TRBJ2-3; 12 bases are a match to TRBD2. The CDR3 spans 15 residues. Germline lookup yields CDR1 SGHVS and CDR2 FNYEAQ. V lost 6 bases to trimming and J lost 5 bases; unmatched junction nucleotides: 6. The CDR3 region has the DNA TGTGCCAGCAGTCCGACTAGCGGGGGAGGAGATACGCAGTATTTT. Translating it yields CASSPTSGGGDTQYF.

V usage is TRBV7-9 and J usage is TRBJ1-3; 7 bases are a match to TRBD1. CDR1 is SEHNR, CDR2 FQNEAQ, per germline (reference sequence). J was trimmed by 0 bases and V by 3 bases; bases with no gene match: 5. This CDR3 has 16 amino acids. The CDR3 here is CASSFGTALSGNTIYF. DNA for the CDR3: TGTGCCAGCAGCTTTGGGACAGCTCTCTCTGGAAACACCATATATTTT.

The CDR3 bases are TGTGCCAGCTCTCCGGGGGGGAACACTGAAGCTTTCTTT. It codes for CASSPGGNTEAFF. This chain joins TRBV18 and TRBJ1-1; a weak D match, TRBD1 (5 bases). Germline CDR1 KGHSH, CDR2 LQKENI. The CDR3 sequence is 13 residues long. Trimming removed 6 bases from V and 1 base from J, with 9 bases in between.

Regarding this clone: The junction shows a germline mismatch at one end, possibly a read error. V is TRBV7-9 and J is TRBJ2-7, with TRBD1 matching over 8 bases. The CDR3 consists of 13 residues. From germline, CDR1 is SEHNR and CDR2 FQNEAQ (reference sequence). CDR3 loop: CASSTGASDEQYF. CDR3 in DNA: TGTGCCAGCTCGACAGGGGCCTCCGACGAGCAGTACTTC.

This clone was recorded once. The V and J genes are TRBV19 and TRBJ2-2; D is perhaps TRBD1 (6 bases). V was shortened by 10 bases and J by 1 base, with 13 bases between the two germline ends. Germline V gene lookup returns CDR1 LNHDA and CDR2 SQIVND (reference sequence). The CDR3 is 14 residues long. The DNA for the CDR3 is TGTGCCACCAGAAAACAGGGGAACACCGGGGAGCTGTTTTTT. It is translated as CATRKQGNTGELFF.

J is TRBJ2-7 and V is TRBV27, with TRBD2 identical over 10 bases. Germline values: CDR1 MNHEY, CDR2 SMNVEV (reference sequence). Trimming at V came to 9 bases and at J to 4 bases, leaving 6 bases not matched to a gene. This CDR3 has 13 residues. The CDR3 coding sequence is TGTGCCAGTTGGACTAGCGGCAAATACGAGCAGTACTTC. Translated, it gives CASWTSGKYEQYF.

The CDR3 nucleotides are TGTGCCAGCAGTTCCGGTCGGGCTAACTATGGCTACACCTTC. This gives the protein CASSSGRANYGYTF. The V gene is TRBV28, the J gene TRBJ1-2; D unresolved. The CDR3 length is 14 residues. Trimming left V 4 bases short and J 0 bases short, with 9 bases between. From germline, CDR1 is MDHEN and CDR2 SYDVKM.

The gene calls are TRBV5-1 and TRBJ2-3; the D gene is possibly TRBD2 (6 bases). Germline V gene sequence: CDR1 SGHRS, CDR2 YFSETQ. The CDR3 contains 14 residues. V was trimmed by 2 bases and J by 5 bases, leaving 12 bases between them. This CDR3 reads CASSFRDSKDTQYF. In DNA, the CDR3 is TGCGCCAGCAGCTTCCGGGACTCGAAAGATACGCAGTATTTT.